This is a list of T cell receptor beta chains from one sample in a study of beta chain features in type 1 diabetes. Assay used: immunoSEQ multiplex PCR; TCRdb lists only in-frame clones, some missing. The sample contains under 400,000 clones, 10% to 15% of which appear only once. Material for sequencing was naive CD4+ T cells from blood. All receptors derive from a woman in her late teens or twenties with type 1 diabetes. Each CDR3 is given with its conserved first and last residue. D genes are given only for firm matches. Some rows mark clone size as missing; the rest say once, few, many or name a class of expanded clone.

j_call v_call clone_size d_call cdr3_nt cdr3_aa
TRBJ2-3 TRBV7-8 . TRBD2 TGTGCCAGCAGCTTGGTCGCGGGGGGGCGTAGTACGCAGTATTTT CASSLVAGGRSTQYF
TRBJ1-1 TRBV18 . TRBD1 TGTGCCAGCTCACTTAGGACAGGCTTGAACACTGAAGCTTTCTTT CASSLRTGLNTEAFF
TRBJ1-4 TRBV5-1 . TRBD1 TGCGCCAGCAGCACGGGACAGGGCGGCTTCGAAAAACTGTTTTTT CASSTGQGGFEKLFF
TRBJ2-2 TRBV4-1 . TRBD2 TGCGCCAGCAGCCTCCGACTAGCGGGAGGGCCCGGCGGGGAGCTGTTTTTT CASSLRLAGGPGGELFF
TRBJ1-1 TRBV5-1 . . TGCGCCAGCAGCTTGGGGGCAGAGAACACTGAAGCTTTCTTT CASSLGAENTEAFF
TRBJ1-1 TRBV4-1 few TRBD1 TGCGCCAGCAGCTCGTTTGGCGGGACAGTGGGGACTGAAGCTTTCTTT CASSSFGGTVGTEAFF
TRBJ2-2 TRBV19 few TRBD2 TGTGCCAGTAGGGGACTAGCGGGAGGGCCGATCGGGGAGCTGTTTTTT CASRGLAGGPIGELFF
TRBJ1-2 TRBV5-1 few . TGCGCCAGCAGCCCTAGCCGACAGGCCTATGGCTACACCTTC CASSPSRQAYGYTF
TRBJ2-7 TRBV5-1 . TRBD1 TGCGCCAGCAGTCCTCAGGGGGACTACGAGCAGTACTTC CASSPQGDYEQYF
TRBJ1-2 TRBV6-5 once TRBD1 TGTGCCAGCGCCCCAACACAGGGGGGTATCTATGGCTACACCTTC CASAPTQGGIYGYTF